The clone carrying this T cell receptor (beta chain) occurred once. The antigen is not known. Per the germline V gene, CDR1 is MNHEY and CDR2 is SVGEGT. V was clipped by 3 bases and J by 4 bases; unmatched bases: 15. CDR3 size: 19 residues. Using immunoSEQ multiplex PCR, the repertoire was profiled, and TCRdb retains in-frame clones only, with some absent. The sample gives about 59,000 clones, 78% of which show up once; 1.5% to 2.5% is in the top ten. These data are taken from a study of vaccination effects on CD4 cells after COVID-19. The overall study: Sampling occurred a median 72 days post second dose, range 14 to 241.

Within the ViraFEST assay, antigen-specific CD4+ T cells underwent expansion with viral peptide pools prior to sequencing. Upon completion of about ten days in culture, CD4+ T cells were isolated. Either the BNT162b2 or mRNA-1273 vaccine was given to participants in two doses. This rearrangement joins TRBV6-2 or TRBV6-3 to TRBJ2-1, with 10 positions matching TRBD2. The sample was CD4+ T cells from PBMCs cultured with HCoV-OC43 spike peptides, taken after COVID-19 vaccination. Subset denoted: HCoV-OC43 spike overlapping peptide pool stimulation. This sequence originates from a human donor who received a COVID-19 vaccine. The CDR3 loop is CASSYSSGGKQSAYNEQFF. In nucleotides, the CDR3 is TGTGCCAGCAGTTATTCTAGCGGGGGCAAACAATCAGCATACAATGAGCAGTTCTTC.